Below, 22 T cell receptor beta chains from the same sample are listed, as sequenced in a study of T cell responses to AZD1222 COVID-19 vaccine. Here immunoSEQ multiplex PCR was the method, and the copy in TCRdb shows in-frame clones only, minus some. Of around 59,000 clones listed, approximately 89% are singletons. The sample here was peripheral blood, taken 28 days after the second AZD1222 dose. The receptor set was obtained from an adult who received the AZD1222 COVID-19 vaccine.

V and J are TRBV6-5 and TRBJ2-5; TRBD1 agrees at 8 bases. Germline V CDR1 and CDR2: MNHEY, SVGAGI. The CDR3 covers 14 residues. Unmatched junction bases numbered 8, after V lost 6 bases and J lost 5 bases. CDR3 in amino acids: CASRATGVRETQYF. CDR3 DNA sequence: TGTGCCAGCAGGGCGACAGGGGTGCGGGAGACCCAGTACTTC.

The chain combines TRBV3-1 (or the pseudogene TRBV3-2) with TRBJ2-3, with D uncertain. Trimming left V 2 bases short and J 1 base short, with 4 bases between. CDR3 size: 13 residues. In germline, CDR1 is LGHDT, CDR2 YNNKEL (reference sequence). CDR3 coding DNA: TGTGCCAGCAGCCAAACAGGCACAGATACGCAGTATTTT. Translating gives CASSQTGTDTQYF.

This clone has only one observation. V and J are TRBV29-1 and TRBJ2-7; no definite D call. The V gene lost 0 bases and the J gene lost 2 bases, with 2 bases spanning the gap. Germline loops: CDR1 SQVTM, CDR2 ANQGSEA. This CDR3 is built from 11 residues. CDR3 in amino acids: CSVEEAYEQYF. The CDR3 DNA is TGCAGCGTTGAAGAGGCCTACGAGCAGTACTTC.

This clone has just a few counts. The chain has TRBV7-8 and TRBJ2-7; 7 positions match TRBD1. From germline, CDR1 is SGHVS and CDR2 FQNEAQ. The CDR3 runs to 15 residues. V lost 6 bases to trimming and J lost 4 bases; unmatched junction nucleotides: 12. In DNA, the CDR3 is TGTGCCAGCAGATACGATATGGGACAGCGGTACGAGCAGTACTTC. Translated: CASRYDMGQRYEQYF.

The rearrangement joins TRBV7-2 to TRBJ2-1; no clear D. Germline CDR1 SGHTA, CDR2 FQGNSA. This CDR3 contains 15 residues. The germline V and J ends were trimmed by 0 bases and 4 bases, with 10 bases remaining between them. The CDR3 DNA is TGTGCCAGCAGCTTAGCCCCGGGCCCGTACAATGAGCAGTTCTTC. It is translated as CASSLAPGPYNEQFF.

The chain joins TRBV6-5 to TRBJ2-7, with a tentative D call TRBD2 (5 bases). The germline V and J ends were trimmed by 5 bases and 6 bases, with 17 bases remaining between them. The V gene's germline CDR1 is MNHEY and CDR2 SVGAGI. The CDR3 consists of 14 residues. The CDR3 DNA sequence: TGTGCCAGCAGTCCTCCGGGGTTTAAGGGCGAGCAGTACTTC. Protein: CASSPPGFKGEQYF.

A remark on this clone: A read error may account for a junction end that differs from germline. The chain employs TRBV7-7 and TRBJ2-7; D gene unclear. The CDR3 sequence is 13 residues long. Germline CDR1 and CDR2: SSHAT and FNYEAQ (reference sequence). CDR3 bases: TGTGCTAGCAGCCCTGGTCGCTCCTACGAGCAGTACTTC. Its protein is CASSPGRSYEQYF.

The chain employs TRBV25-1 and TRBJ2-7; tentatively, D is TRBD1 or TRBD2 (5 bases each). Per germline, CDR1 MGHDK and CDR2 SYGVNS. Trimming took 1 base from V and 5 from J, leaving 12 bases between them. The CDR3 covers 14 residues. The chain's CDR3 is CASSEFNGDDEQYF. In DNA, the CDR3 is TGTGCCAGCAGTGAATTCAACGGGGACGACGAGCAGTACTTC.

V and J are TRBV4-1 and TRBJ2-3, with D hard to call. Germline assignment: CDR1 MGHRA and CDR2 YSYEKL. V was shortened by 0 bases and J by 1 base, with 5 bases between the two germline ends. The CDR3 sequence is 14 residues long. For the CDR3, the DNA is TGCGCCAGCAGCCAAGATCTCGGCACAGATACGCAGTATTTT. Translating it yields CASSQDLGTDTQYF.

The chain is built from TRBV27 and TRBJ1-1; 8 bases align to TRBD1. The trim removed 5 bases at V and 0 bases at J, leaving 5 bases unmatched. The CDR3 runs to 15 residues. Germline loops: CDR1 MNHEY, CDR2 SMNVEV (reference sequence). The CDR3 nucleotides read TGTGCCAGCAGTCCGGGACAGGTTATGAACACTGAAGCTTTCTTT. This sequence encodes CASSPGQVMNTEAFF.

This chain joins TRBV6-5 and TRBJ2-5; D ambiguous. CDR1 and CDR2 (germline): MNHEY, SVGAGI. V was pared by 4 bases and J by 3 bases, with 12 bases between. The CDR3 covers 14 residues. The CDR3, as DNA: TGTGCCAGCAGTTCCCCTCGGAAAGAAGAGACCCAGTACTTC. The encoded protein is CASSSPRKEETQYF.

V and J are TRBV18 and TRBJ2-4; no clear D. Trimming pared 5 bases from V and 0 bases from J, leaving 11 bases between. Germline lookup yields CDR1 KGHSH and CDR2 LQKENI. The CDR3 covers 15 residues. In DNA, the CDR3 is TGTGCCAGCTCATCGTCCCTAATAGCCAAAAACATTCAGTACTTC. Amino acid sequence: CASSSSLIAKNIQYF.

For the CDR3, the DNA is TGTGCCAGCAGCTTAAATCAGGGTTTGCGGTGGAACTATGGCTACACCTTC. It is translated as CASSLNQGLRWNYGYTF. The rearrangement uses TRBV5-8 and TRBJ1-2, with D maybe TRBD1 (5 bases). Between the trimmed V and J ends, which lost 2 bases and 2 bases, there was a span of 19 bases. The CDR3 length is 17 residues. Germline CDR1 and CDR2: SGHTS and YDEGEE.

This chain links TRBV28 with TRBJ1-6, with D perhaps matching TRBD1 (5 bases). Deletions cut 2 bases from V and 5 bases from J, with 19 bases between. CDR1 is MDHEN, CDR2 SYDVKM, per germline. This CDR3 is 18 amino acids long. CDR3 residues: CASSLGGTSRGDNSPLHF. CDR3 nucleotide sequence: TGTGCCAGCAGTTTAGGCGGGACGTCCAGAGGGGATAATTCACCCCTCCACTTT.

This chain joins TRBV12-5 and TRBJ2-3; D unresolved. The ends were cut back, 11 bases at V and 5 bases at J, with 8 bases in the middle. Looked up from germline, CDR1 is LGHNT and CDR2 is FRNRAP. This CDR3 has 10 residues. In DNA form, the CDR3 reads TGTGCTGCCCATGAAGATACGCAGTATTTT. Translated, it gives CAAHEDTQYF.

The chain has TRBV5-5 and TRBJ2-7; tentatively, D is TRBD1 (6 bases). Germline loops: CDR1 SGHKS, CDR2 YYEKEE (reference sequence). Deletions cut 2 bases from V and 5 bases from J, with 26 bases between. This CDR3 has 18 residues. For the CDR3, the DNA is TGTGCCAGCAGCTTCGGCGAGGGGACAAGCCGAGACCAGGACGAGCAGTACTTC. It codes for CASSFGEGTSRDQDEQYF. The full variable domain, with the rest looked up from reference TRBV5-5 and TRBJ2-7, is DAGVTQSPTHLIKTRGQQVTLRCSPISGHKSVSWYQQVLGQGPQFIFQYYEKEERGRGNFPDRFSARQFPNYSSELNVNALLLGDSALYLCASSFGEGTSRDQDEQYFGPGTRLTVT.

The V and J genes are TRBV28 and TRBJ1-4; the D is unclear. CDR3 length equals 13 residues. CDR1 MDHEN and CDR2 SYDVKM come from the germline V gene. V was clipped by 6 bases and J by 8 bases, with 13 bases between them. The CDR3 nucleotides read TGTGCCAGCAGCCGAATGCCGGAGGAAAAACTGTTTTTT. Residues: CASSRMPEEKLFF.

The chain carries TRBV5-1 and TRBJ2-1; TRBD2 matches at 13 bases. V lost 5 bases, J lost 7 bases, and 9 bases stayed unmatched. Germline CDR1 SGHRS, CDR2 YFSETQ. The CDR3 has 16 residues. CDR3 sequence reads: CASRELAGGPGNEQFF. In DNA form, the CDR3 reads TGCGCCAGCAGAGAACTAGCGGGGGGGCCAGGGAATGAGCAGTTCTTC.

The gene calls are TRBV29-1 and TRBJ2-3; TRBD2 agrees at 11 bases. Per germline, CDR1 SQVTM and CDR2 ANQGSEA. The J segment lost 4 bases and the V segment lost 0 bases, leaving 6 bases of the junction unmatched. The CDR3 covers 16 residues. CDR3 bases: TGCAGCGTTGAAGATCAAGCTAGCGGGGGGCCAGATACGCAGTATTTT. Translating gives CSVEDQASGGPDTQYF.

This CDR3 reads CASSLVVLASGRPNPDTQYF. The CDR3 DNA follows: TGTGCCAGCAGCTTAGTGGTTTTGGCTAGCGGGAGGCCCAACCCAGATACGCAGTATTTT. This sequence joins TRBV7-6 and TRBJ2-3, with 11 bases aligning to TRBD2. Germline trimming cut 1 base from V and 4 bases from J; bases unmatched to any gene: 16. The V gene's germline CDR1 is SGHVS and CDR2 FNYEAQ. This CDR3 comprises 20 residues.

The chain has TRBV5-1 and TRBJ2-7; a possible D gene is TRBD2 (6 bases). There are 16 residues in the CDR3. Trimming pared 4 bases from V and 3 bases from J, leaving 20 bases between. Germline CDR1 SGHRS, CDR2 YFSETQ. CDR3 sequence reads: CASSQPGLTGVYEQYF. The CDR3, as DNA: TGCGCCAGCAGCCAACCAGGTCTGACGGGAGTCTACGAGCAGTACTTC.

The chain combines TRBV14 with TRBJ2-2, with D uncertain. Germline values: CDR1 SGHDN, CDR2 FVKESK. V gave up 6 bases and J gave up 6 bases, with 26 bases separating them. CDR3 size: 18 residues. The CDR3 reads CASSSNARTRSVSGELFF. The CDR3 DNA is TGTGCCAGCAGTTCAAACGCGCGTACCCGAAGCGTATCCGGGGAGCTGTTTTTT. Together with reference TRBV14 and TRBJ2-2, the CDR3 gives the full variable domain: EAGVTQFPSHSVIEKGQTVTLRCDPISGHDNLYWYRRVMGKEIKFLLHFVKESKQDESGMPNNRFLAERTGGTYSTLKVQPAELEDSGVYFCASSSNARTRSVSGELFFGEGSRLTVL.